The following is a T cell receptor (beta chain) sequence with its context. Its cognate antigen is unknown. Per the germline V gene, CDR1 is MGHDK and CDR2 is SYGVNS. This CDR3 has 14 amino acids. V was pared by 4 bases and J by 6 bases, with 15 bases between. PCR involved 60 Vbeta and 13 Jbeta primers. The protocol was immunoSEQ multiplex PCR, while the TCRdb copy is restricted to in-frame clones and leaves out a portion. The table has roughly 160,000 clones, about 80% seen once. This entry belongs to a study of cytomegalovirus exposure and HLA in healthy donors. Study findings and constraints: A later analysis reported that several of the most significant clusters appeared to be linked to common viral pathogens, among them Epstein-Barr virus. Being productive about 87% or about 30% of the time was typical of most TCR beta V segments in an earlier analysis. The investigators catalogued 164 TCR beta chains as cytomegalovirus-associated.

Unrecorded immune exposures were likely, despite nominal health at sampling. V gene TRBV25-1 combines with J gene TRBJ1-1, with a tentative D call TRBD1 (6 bases). The specimen was PBMCs. The receptor's source is a man younger than 30 in good health and CMV-seropositive. This CDR3 reads CASSGPGGRAEAFF. The CDR3 DNA follows: TGTGCCAGCAGTGGACCCGGGGGGCGAGCTGAAGCTTTCTTT. Based on the CDR3 plus reference TRBV25-1 and TRBJ1-1, the full variable domain is EADIYQTPRYLVIGTGKKITLECSQTMGHDKMYWYQQDPGMELHLIHYSYGVNSTEKGDLSSESTVSRIRTEHFPLTLESARPSHTSQYLCASSGPGGRAEAFFGQGTRLTVV.